The rows below give T cell receptor beta chains drawn from one sample of a study of T cells in Graves' hyperthyroidism and ophthalmopathy. TCRdb re-analysed the multiplex PCR reads in MiXCR, keeping a single row per CDR3 protein. Counted here are fewer than 450,000 distinct CDR3 sequences, about a fifth occurring once; the ten biggest clones make up around two fifths. Sequencing was performed on blood. The receptors here all came from a young man with Graves' ophthalmopathy. Each CDR3 is given with its conserved first and last residue. Fields, in order: V gene, D gene, J gene, clone size, CDR3 protein, CDR3 DNA. D genes are given only for firm matches. Size tells how often a clone was seen (once, few, many) or the class of an expanded clone, and some rows leave it out.

>TRBV2|NA|TRBJ2-2|NA
CASSVDTGELFF
TGTGCCAGCAGTGTAGACACCGGGGAGCTGTTTTTT
>TRBV7-9|TRBD1|TRBJ1-5|many
CASSLDRGPKHF
TGTGCCAGCAGCCTCGACAGGGGTCCAAAGCATTTT
>TRBV6-1|TRBD2|TRBJ2-3|NA
CASSDEAGGPDTQYF
TGTGCCAGCAGTGACGAAGCGGGGGGGCCAGATACGCAGTATTTT
>TRBV2|NA|TRBJ2-5|many
CASSEAETQYF
TGTGCCAGCAGTGAGGCTGAGACCCAGTACTTC
>TRBV3-1|NA|TRBJ1-3|many
CASSQPYGFPAGNTIYF
TGTGCCAGCAGCCAGCCTTACGGGTTCCCTGCTGGAAACACCATATATTTT
>TRBV10-1|TRBD1|TRBJ2-7|many
CASSGRTGGTYEQYF
TGCGCCAGCAGTGGCCGGACAGGGGGGACCTACGAGCAGTACTTC
>TRBV20-1|TRBD2|TRBJ2-3|many
CSAWSGSGGPQNTQYF
TGCAGTGCTTGGAGCGGGAGCGGGGGCCCACAGAATACGCAGTATTTT
>TRBV9|TRBD2|TRBJ2-3|NA
CTSSSGGDTDTQYF
TGTACCAGCAGTAGCGGGGGAGATACAGATACGCAGTATTTT
>TRBV9|TRBD1|TRBJ1-6|many
CASSVQGGDNSPLHF
TGTGCCAGCAGCGTACAGGGGGGGGATAATTCACCCCTCCACTTT
>TRBV7-2|TRBD1|TRBJ2-5|few
CASSLAGTGLKYF
TGTGCCAGCAGCTTAGCCGGGACAGGGTTGAAGTACTTC
>TRBV4-2|NA|TRBJ2-2|few
CASSQDHRPGGTGELFF
TGTGCCAGCAGCCAAGATCATCGGCCCGGGGGTACCGGGGAGCTGTTTTTT
>TRBV2|NA|TRBJ1-5|many
CASSEGSGEYQPQHF
TGTGCCAGCAGTGAGGGCAGCGGGGAGTATCAGCCCCAGCATTTT
>TRBV3-1|NA|TRBJ1-1|many
CASSQGGLTEAFF
TGTGCCAGCAGCCAAGGGGGCCTCACTGAAGCTTTCTTT
>TRBV3-1|TRBD2|TRBJ2-3|many
CASSHASGGDISTDTQYF
TGTGCCAGCAGCCACGCTAGCGGGGGAGATATCAGCACAGATACGCAGTATTTT
>TRBV5-1|TRBD1|TRBJ2-2|NA
CASSVPGQGVTGELFF
TGCGCCAGCAGCGTCCCGGGACAGGGTGTAACCGGGGAGCTGTTTTTT
>TRBV2|TRBD1|TRBJ1-4|many
CASSEEQGYEKLFF
TGTGCCAGCAGTGAAGAACAGGGGTATGAAAAACTGTTTTTT
>TRBV6-5|NA|TRBJ1-5|many
CASSYGGSNQPQHF
TGTGCCAGCAGTTACGGGGGGAGCAATCAGCCCCAGCATTTT
>TRBV15|NA|TRBJ2-2|NA
CATRVGDRDTGELFF
TGTGCCACCAGAGTAGGGGACCGAGACACCGGGGAGCTGTTTTTT
>TRBV6-1|TRBD2|TRBJ2-3|few
CASRRAGGTDTQYF
TGTGCCAGCAGGCGGGCGGGGGGAACAGATACGCAGTATTTT
>TRBV24-1|NA|TRBJ1-5|few
CATSASQNQPQHF
TGTGCCACCAGTGCATCGCAGAATCAGCCCCAGCATTTT
>TRBV28|NA|TRBJ1-1|many
CASSLRGAILMNTEAFF
TGTGCCAGCAGCCTGAGGGGGGCCATCCTTATGAACACTGAAGCTTTCTTT
>TRBV27|TRBD1|TRBJ2-3|few
CASSPRTGSYTDTQYF
TGTGCCAGCAGTCCAAGGACAGGGTCATACACAGATACGCAGTATTTT
>TRBV7-9|NA|TRBJ1-5|few
CASSPEPQHF
TGTGCCAGCAGCCCAGAACCCCAGCATTTT
>TRBV16|NA|TRBJ1-5|NA
CASSPSGTSNQPQHF
TGTGCCAGCAGCCCTTCGGGGACCTCCAATCAGCCCCAGCATTTT
>TRBV4-1|NA|TRBJ2-7|NA
CASSQGDLPAYEQYF
TGCGCCAGCAGCCAAGGGGACTTACCGGCCTACGAGCAGTACTTC
>TRBV7-3|NA|TRBJ2-3|few
CASSLAGGDGDTQYF
TGTGCCAGCAGCCTGGCGGGCGGCGACGGAGATACGCAGTATTTT
>TRBV28|NA|TRBJ1-2|many
CASSAPNYGYTF
TGTGCCAGCAGTGCTCCTAACTATGGCTACACCTTC
>TRBV20-1|NA|TRBJ1-5|many
CSALTTGDSNQPQHF
TGCAGTGCCCTAACGACCGGGGATAGCAATCAGCCCCAGCATTTT
>TRBV9|TRBD1|TRBJ1-2|NA
CASSVGEGAHNYGYTF
TGTGCCAGCAGCGTAGGTGAGGGGGCGCATAACTATGGTTACACCTTC
>TRBV28|NA|TRBJ2-7|many
CASGTQSYEQYF
TGTGCCAGCGGGACACAATCCTACGAGCAGTACTTC
>TRBV27|NA|TRBJ1-5|few
CASSLSGFNQPQHF
TGTGCCAGCAGTTTATCGGGGTTTAATCAGCCCCAGCATTTT
>TRBV7-2|NA|TRBJ2-7|many
CASSLSGVSYEQYF
TGTGCCAGCAGCTTATCGGGGGTTTCCTACGAGCAGTACTTC
>TRBV6-1|NA|TRBJ1-2|NA
CASSYTDSRNIYGYTF
TGTGCCAGCAGCTATACCGACAGTAGGAACATATATGGCTACACCTTC
>TRBV15|NA|TRBJ2-7|many
CATSSWTAYEQYF
TGTGCCACCAGCAGTTGGACAGCCTACGAGCAGTACTTC
>TRBV5-5|NA|TRBJ1-5|NA
CASSSEGYDQPQHF
TGTGCCAGCAGCAGCGAAGGGTATGATCAGCCCCAGCATTTT
>TRBV2|TRBD1|TRBJ1-1|many
CASSEDLDRGLQNTEAFF
TGTGCCAGCAGTGAGGACCTGGACAGGGGACTCCAGAACACTGAAGCTTTCTTT
>TRBV9|NA|TRBJ1-4|NA
CASSAGRGIEKLFF
TGTGCCAGCAGCGCGGGGAGGGGGATTGAAAAACTGTTTTTT
>TRBV28|TRBD1|TRBJ2-7|many
CASSLWGTASSYEQYF
TGTGCCAGCAGTTTATGGGGGACAGCGAGCTCCTACGAGCAGTACTTC
>TRBV7-9|NA|TRBJ2-7|NA
CASSQDTGNLPRSYEQYF
TGTGCCAGCAGCCAAGATACTGGGAATTTGCCAAGATCCTACGAGCAGTACTTC
>TRBV7-2|NA|TRBJ1-1|many
CASSQARDQNTEAFF
TGTGCCAGCAGCCAGGCCCGTGATCAGAACACTGAAGCTTTCTTT
>TRBV24-1|NA|TRBJ2-1|many
CATSDSTDLQGTEQFF
TGTGCCACCAGTGACTCAACGGACCTCCAGGGGACTGAGCAGTTCTTC
>TRBV20-1|NA|TRBJ1-2|many
CSARDEGRTSYGYTF
TGCAGTGCTAGAGATGAGGGACGGACCTCCTATGGCTACACCTTC
>TRBV12-3/TRBV12-4|NA|TRBJ1-1|many
CASSQASGYTEAFF
TGTGCCAGCAGCCAGGCCTCGGGGTACACTGAAGCTTTCTTT
>TRBV6-5|NA|TRBJ2-7|many
CASSYGGGADYEQYF
TGTGCCAGCAGTTACGGTGGAGGGGCGGACTACGAGCAGTACTTC
>TRBV6-1|NA|TRBJ2-3|many
CASSDLRDSTDTQYF
TGTGCCAGCAGTGACCTCCGGGATAGCACAGATACGCAGTATTTT
>TRBV6-4|NA|TRBJ2-1|NA
CASSGNKGEQFF
TGTGCCAGCAGTGGGAATAAGGGTGAGCAGTTCTTC
>TRBV9|TRBD1|TRBJ2-3|once
CASSLTGDADTQYF
TGCGCCAGCAGCTTGACAGGGGACGCAGATACGCAGTATTTT
>TRBV20-1|NA|TRBJ1-4|many
CSAYSQGFDEKLFF
TGCAGTGCTTACAGTCAGGGTTTTGATGAAAAACTGTTTTTT
>TRBV27|NA|TRBJ1-2|NA
CASSLFLGGLDGYTF
TGTGCCAGCAGTTTATTCCTAGGGGGGCTGGATGGCTACACCTTC
>TRBV3-1|TRBD2|TRBJ2-5|many
CASSPSGGGSQYF
TGTGCCAGCAGTCCTAGCGGGGGGGGGTCCCAGTACTTC
>TRBV9|TRBD2|TRBJ2-7|few
CASSPAGGFYEQYF
TGTGCCAGCAGCCCCGCGGGGGGGTTCTACGAGCAGTACTTC
>TRBV12-3/TRBV12-4|NA|TRBJ2-3|many
CASSLGGADTQYF
TGTGCCAGCAGCCTCGGCGGTGCAGATACGCAGTATTTT
>TRBV6-1|NA|TRBJ2-1|many
CASSLMGPQTHNEQFF
TGTGCCAGCAGCCTAATGGGACCACAAACCCACAATGAGCAGTTCTTC